This T cell receptor (beta chain) was retrieved from a study of CD8+ T cells in alopecia areata. Study at large: Severity was scored as percentage of affected scalp area in treated patients. Study results and limitations: Scalp and blood retained many expanded lesional clones during tofacitinib. Scalp samples also yield sequences of resident alphabeta T cells from normal skin.

The germline V gene has CDR1 LNHDA and CDR2 SQIVND (reference sequence). The V gene end was trimmed by 5 bases and the J gene end by 2 bases; junction bases not matched to a gene: 9. This CDR3 region has 15 residues. The authors extracted RNA and reverse transcribed it into cDNA as the sequencing template. Profiled with immunoSEQ multiplex PCR; TCRdb holds only in-frame clones, not every one. This sample has fewer than 350,000 clones, with 58% found just once. Worth noting for this clone: Its target is not known.

Stated treatment: oral pan-JAK inhibitor, 5-10 mg twice daily. Collection of lesional scalp punch biopsies and peripheral blood was performed in alopecia areata patients. The TCR comes from a human donor with alopecia areata. V usage is TRBV19 and J usage is TRBJ2-7; 7 nucleotides line up with TRBD2. The material sequenced was CD4+ T cells sorted from blood, taken at week 24, from a patient treated with tofacitinib. This CDR3 is CASSEGLLATYEQYF. The DNA for the CDR3 is TGTGCCAGTAGTGAGGGACTACTAGCGACCTACGAGCAGTACTTC.